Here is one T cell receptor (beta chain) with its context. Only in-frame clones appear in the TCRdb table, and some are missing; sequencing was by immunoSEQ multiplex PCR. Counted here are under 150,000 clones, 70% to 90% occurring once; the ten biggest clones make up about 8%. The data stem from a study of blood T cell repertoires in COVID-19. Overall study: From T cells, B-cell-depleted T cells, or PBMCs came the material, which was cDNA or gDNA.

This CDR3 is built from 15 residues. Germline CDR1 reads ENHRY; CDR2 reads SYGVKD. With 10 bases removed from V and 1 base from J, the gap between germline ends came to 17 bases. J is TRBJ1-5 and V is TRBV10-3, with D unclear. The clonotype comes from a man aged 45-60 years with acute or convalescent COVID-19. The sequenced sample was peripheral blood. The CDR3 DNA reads TGTGCCAGCGGACCCGACCGCGGGAGCAATCAGCCCCAGCATTTT. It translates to CASGPDRGSNQPQHF.